These 32 T cell receptor beta chains share one sample of origin, sequenced in a study of blood T cell repertoires in COVID-19. TCRdb's copy holds only in-frame clones and misses some; the assay was immunoSEQ multiplex PCR. Counted here are some 170,000 clones, 70% to 85% occurring once; the ten biggest clones make up 13% to 15%. Sequenced: PBMCs or T cells enriched from blood (not recorded which). These receptors all come from a man aged 45-65 years who had recovered from COVID-19.

The genes are TRBV18 and TRBJ1-6; no clear D. Germline assignment: CDR1 KGHSH and CDR2 LQKENI. This CDR3 contains 15 residues. Trimming stripped 3 bases from V and 10 bases from J, with 16 bases between. This chain's CDR3 is CASSPGREGSSPLHF. In DNA, the CDR3 is TGTGCCAGCTCACCTGGGAGGGAGGGTTCGTCACCCCTCCACTTT.

This chain links TRBV7-9 with TRBJ2-2, with 9 bases fitting TRBD1. The CDR3 consists of 15 residues. J lost 7 bases, V lost 5 bases, and 8 bases had no gene match. The V gene's germline CDR1 is SEHNR and CDR2 FQNEAQ (reference sequence). The chain's CDR3 is CASSPETGGNGELFF. DNA for the CDR3: TGTGCCAGCAGCCCCGAGACAGGGGGAAACGGGGAGCTGTTTTTT.

The CDR3 is CASSPVEGGNQPQHF. DNA of the CDR3: TGTGCCAGCAGTCCCGTTGAGGGTGGCAATCAGCCCCAGCATTTT. The rearrangement joins TRBV6-5 to TRBJ1-5, with no clear D. Germline V gene lookup returns CDR1 MNHEY and CDR2 SVGAGI. This CDR3 region has 15 residues. V was clipped by 5 bases and J by 2 bases, with 13 bases between them.

Of note for this clone: Mismatch with germline at one junction end may stem from a read error. In DNA, the CDR3 is TGTGCCAGCAGTTTGCAGGGCTCCCACGAGCAGTACTTC. Its protein product is CASSLQGSHEQYF. This chain connects TRBV27 to TRBJ2-7, with D perhaps matching TRBD1 (5 bases). The CDR3 has 13 residues. CDR1 is MNHEY and CDR2 is SMNVEV in the germline V gene (reference sequence).

The chain employs TRBV28 and TRBJ1-2; TRBD1 agrees at 9 bases. The CDR3 covers 14 residues. Looked up from germline, CDR1 is MDHEN and CDR2 is SYDVKM. Trimming at V came to 2 bases and at J to 4 bases, leaving 2 bases not matched to a gene. Here the CDR3 DNA reads TGTGCCAGCAGTTTAGGGGGACAGGGCTATGGCTACACCTTC. Translation gives CASSLGGQGYGYTF.

J is TRBJ1-1 and V is TRBV5-6; TRBD1 might be the D (6 bases). This CDR3 is built from 15 residues. Germline CDR1 and CDR2: SGHDT and YYEEEE. V was shortened by 4 bases and J by 1 base, with 14 bases between the two germline ends. CDR3 coding DNA: TGTGCCAGCAGCCGCCGCGCAGGGGCGAACACTGAAGCTTTCTTT. Amino acids: CASSRRAGANTEAFF.

The rearrangement uses TRBV30 and TRBJ1-5; 7 positions agree with TRBD1. Trimming at V came to 5 bases and at J to 4 bases, leaving 5 bases not matched to a gene. CDR1 is GTSNPN, CDR2 SVGIG, per germline (reference sequence). CDR3 length: 13 residues. The CDR3 nucleotides read TGTGCCTGGGAGGAACAGGGGAATCAGCCCCAGCATTTT. This encodes CAWEEQGNQPQHF.

This clone was counted once. The chain recombines TRBV29-1 with TRBJ1-1; a possible D gene is TRBD1 (6 bases). Germline CDR1 is SQVTM and CDR2 is ANQGSEA. The V end was cut by 7 bases, the J end by 3 bases, with 18 bases between. The CDR3 loop spans 14 amino acids. Here the CDR3 DNA reads TGCAGCGCCCCGGGGGGCAGCATTGACACTGAAGCTTTCTTT. Protein: CSAPGGSIDTEAFF.

The chain uses TRBV11-2 and TRBJ2-1, with TRBD2 matching 15 bases. The CDR3 spans 16 residues. The germline gives CDR1 SGHAT, CDR2 FQNNGV. The trim removed 5 bases at V and 6 bases at J, leaving 5 bases unmatched. CDR3 loop: CASSTGLAGGGNEQFF. The DNA of the CDR3 is TGTGCCAGCAGCACGGGACTAGCGGGGGGAGGCAATGAGCAGTTCTTC.

This sequence joins TRBV18 and TRBJ2-1; 9 bases align to TRBD2. The CDR3 runs to 15 residues. The V and J ends lost 2 bases and 7 bases, in that order; junction bases with no gene match: 6. Germline lookup yields CDR1 KGHSH and CDR2 LQKENI. The CDR3 sequence: CASSPSASGVNEQFF. The CDR3 DNA is TGTGCCAGCTCACCATCGGCTAGCGGGGTAAATGAGCAGTTCTTC.

Comment on this clone: The sample contains more than one DNA sequence encoding this CDR3. This chain links TRBV5-8 with TRBJ2-7; weak D call: TRBD2 (5 bases). The CDR3 consists of 13 residues. CDR1 SGHTS and CDR2 YDEGEE come from the germline V gene. V was shortened by 1 base and J by 0 bases, with 5 bases between the two germline ends. The CDR3 loop is CASSLRGSYEQYF. CDR3 nucleotide sequence: TGTGCCAGCAGCTTGCGGGGCTCCTACGAGCAGTACTTC. Full variable domain (remainder filled in from reference TRBV5-8 and TRBJ2-7): EAGVTQSPTHLIKTRGQQATLRCSPISGHTSVYWYQQALGLGLQFLLWYDEGEERNRGNFPPRFSGRQFPNYSSELNVNALELEDSALYLCASSLRGSYEQYFGPGTRLTVT.

The chain carries TRBV7-2 and TRBJ2-7; tentatively, D is TRBD2 (6 bases). Trimming cost V 5 bases and J 2 bases, with 16 bases left between them. The CDR3 is 15 amino acids. Germline V gene sequence: CDR1 SGHTA, CDR2 FQGNSA. The CDR3 reads CASSPRYGGTYEQYF. Written as DNA, the CDR3 is TGTGCCAGCAGCCCCCGTTATGGGGGGACCTACGAGCAGTACTTC.

V is TRBV19 and J is TRBJ2-7; TRBD2 agrees at 7 bases. Trimming removed 6 bases from V and 3 bases from J; junction bases left unmatched: 8. Per the germline V gene, CDR1 is LNHDA and CDR2 is SQIVND (reference sequence). The CDR3 spans 14 residues. In DNA, the CDR3 is TGTGCCAGTAGATCCTGGGGGGGGAGCTACGAGCAGTACTTC. Translated, it gives CASRSWGGSYEQYF. Full variable domain (rest looked up from reference TRBV19 and TRBJ2-7): DGGITQSPKYLFRKEGQNVTLSCEQNLNHDAMYWYRQDPGQGLRLIYYSQIVNDFQKGDIAEGYSVSREKKESFPLTVTSAQKNPTAFYLCASRSWGGSYEQYFGPGTRLTVT.

CDR3 sequence (DNA): TGTGCCAGCGGGAACATCGGGGTAGGGAACACTGAAGCTTTCTTT. This sequence encodes CASGNIGVGNTEAFF. J is TRBJ1-1 and V is TRBV6-5; D is unresolved. The CDR3 loop spans 15 amino acids. V was shortened by 8 bases and J by 1 base, with 17 bases between the two germline ends. Germline V CDR1 and CDR2: MNHEY, SVGAGI.

This sequence joins TRBV6-1 and TRBJ2-7; D perhaps matches TRBD2 (6 bases). The germline CDR1 and CDR2 sequences are MNHNS and SASEGT. Between the trimmed V and J ends, which lost 3 bases and 4 bases, there was a span of 16 bases. The CDR3 consists of 15 residues. CDR3 residues: CASSEFPGRMYEQYF. The CDR3 DNA follows: TGTGCCAGCAGTGAGTTCCCCGGGAGAATGTACGAGCAGTACTTC.

The table lists this clone with a count of one. The genes are TRBV5-1 and TRBJ1-1, with D uncertain. Germline V lookup: CDR1 SGHRS, CDR2 YFSETQ. The V end lost 1 base, the J end lost 2 bases, and 6 bases lay between the germline ends. The CDR3 runs 13 residues. This CDR3 is CASSLSPNTEAFF. DNA for the CDR3: TGCGCCAGCAGCTTGTCTCCCAACACTGAAGCTTTCTTT. Combining the CDR3 with reference TRBV5-1 and TRBJ1-1 gives the whole variable domain KAGVTQTPRYLIKTRGQQVTLSCSPISGHRSVSWYQQTPGQGLQFLFEYFSETQRNKGNFPGRFSGRQFSNSRSEMNVSTLELGDSALYLCASSLSPNTEAFFGQGTRLTVV.

This clone was recorded once. Other DNA sequences in the same sample also yield this CDR3. The chain couples TRBV28 to TRBJ1-1; 8 bases are shared with TRBD1. The CDR3 contains 14 residues. The J segment lost 1 base and the V segment lost 2 bases, leaving 0 bases of the junction unmatched. The germline V gene has CDR1 MDHEN and CDR2 SYDVKM. The CDR3 bases are TGTGCCAGCAGTTTAGGACAGGGGAACACTGAAGCTTTCTTT. It is translated as CASSLGQGNTEAFF. Variable domain in full (rest from reference TRBV28 and TRBJ1-1): DVKVTQSSRYLVKRTGEKVFLECVQDMDHENMFWYRQDPGLGLRLIYFSYDVKMKEKGDIPEGYSVSREKKERFSLILESASTNQTSMYLCASSLGQGNTEAFFGQGTRLTVV.

The CDR3 DNA is TGTGCCAGCACCCCTGGGGGGGCTAACTATGGCTACACCTTC. The encoded protein is CASTPGGANYGYTF. The V gene is TRBV7-3, the J gene TRBJ1-2; weak D call: TRBD1 (5 bases). Trimming took off 7 bases at V and 0 bases at J, with 12 bases between the two ends. Germline lookup yields CDR1 SGHTA and CDR2 FQGTGA. CDR3 length equals 14 residues.

The chain has TRBV6-5 and TRBJ1-6; the D is unclear. The V and J ends lost 3 bases and 7 bases respectively, with 10 bases between them. There are 14 residues in the CDR3. Looked up from germline, CDR1 is MNHEY and CDR2 is SVGAGI. CDR3 protein: CASSYQAENSPLHF. CDR3 coding DNA: TGTGCCAGCAGTTATCAAGCCGAGAATTCACCCCTCCACTTT.

The V call is TRBV5-3, the J call TRBJ1-2; 7 nucleotides align to TRBD1. TRBV5-3 is classed as an ORF, of uncertain function. The CDR3 totals 17 residues. V was clipped by 3 bases and J by 0 bases; unmatched bases: 11. The CDR3 here is CARSSAEGALTNYGYTF. The CDR3 DNA follows: TGTGCCAGAAGCTCTGCGGAGGGGGCCCTCACTAACTATGGCTACACCTTC.

This chain connects TRBV25-1 to TRBJ1-4; weak D call: TRBD1 (6 bases). This CDR3 comprises 18 residues. Germline V lookup: CDR1 MGHDK, CDR2 SYGVNS. Trimming took off 1 base at V and 0 bases at J, with 15 bases between the two ends. CDR3 protein: CASSELQGLVSTNEKLFF. The CDR3 nucleotides read TGTGCCAGCAGTGAATTGCAGGGGCTTGTTTCAACTAATGAAAAACTGTTTTTT.

The gene calls are TRBV6-1 and TRBJ1-5, with D possibly being TRBD1 (6 bases). Looked up from germline, CDR1 is MNHNS and CDR2 is SASEGT. The CDR3 is 16 residues long. V was cut by 0 bases and J by 3 bases, with 12 bases left in between. The CDR3 bases are TGTGCCAGCAGTGAAGCTGGGCAGGGGAACAATCAGCCCCAGCATTTT. Its translation is CASSEAGQGNNQPQHF.

This clone was seen a few times. Other DNA sequences in this specimen translate into the identical CDR3. CDR3 coding DNA: TGTGCCAGCAGTCTGGGGCAGGGGAACACTGAAGCTTTCTTT. It specifies CASSLGQGNTEAFF. The rearrangement uses TRBV28 and TRBJ1-1; TRBD1 might be the D (5 bases). The CDR3 loop spans 14 amino acids. Germline V gives CDR1 MDHEN, CDR2 SYDVKM. Trimming stripped 5 bases from V and 1 base from J, with 11 bases between.

The chain is built from TRBV30 and TRBJ1-6, with TRBD1 identical over 8 bases. V dropped 4 bases and J dropped 0; count of bases not matched to a gene: 2. This CDR3 is 15 amino acids long. Germline V lookup: CDR1 GTSNPN, CDR2 SVGIG (reference sequence). The CDR3: CAWNRGSSYNSPLHF. The DNA for the CDR3 is TGTGCCTGGAACAGGGGGAGCTCCTATAATTCACCCCTCCACTTT.

V and J are TRBV3-1 (or the pseudogene TRBV3-2) and TRBJ1-2; 12 nucleotides match TRBD1. From germline, CDR1 is LGHDT and CDR2 YNNKEL (reference sequence). V trimming: 3 bases; J trimming: 6 bases; junction bases outside the gene matches: 5. The CDR3 has 15 residues. The CDR3 DNA is TGTGCCAGCAGCCAGCCCGGGACAGGGGGCAATGGCTACACCTTC. It encodes CASSQPGTGGNGYTF.

The V and J genes are TRBV7-2 and TRBJ1-1; 8 positions agree with TRBD1. Trimming cost V 5 bases and J 5 bases; bases outside gene matches: 7. There are 14 residues in the CDR3. Germline CDR1 SGHTA, CDR2 FQGNSA. The CDR3 sequence is CASSLQTGDTEAFF. As DNA, the CDR3 is TGTGCCAGCAGCCTCCAGACAGGGGATACTGAAGCTTTCTTT.

The genes are TRBV11-2 and TRBJ2-3, with 7 bases that match TRBD2. Losses at the gene ends were 2 bases for V and 2 bases for J; bases not matched to a gene: 13. This CDR3 has 18 residues. CDR1 and CDR2 (germline): SGHAT, FQNNGV. The CDR3 nucleotides read TGTGCCAGCAGCTTACGGGCTGGGGCTAGCGGACCCACAGATACGCAGTATTTT. It encodes CASSLRAGASGPTDTQYF.

Many counts were recorded for this clone. The rearrangement uses TRBV18 and TRBJ2-2, with D possibly being TRBD1 (5 bases). CDR3 length equals 15 residues. V was cut by 5 bases and J by 2 bases, with 12 bases left in between. The germline V gene encodes CDR1 KGHSH and CDR2 LQKENI. The CDR3 loop is CASSYGQGNTGELFF. In DNA, the CDR3 is TGTGCCAGCTCATACGGGCAGGGTAACACCGGGGAGCTGTTTTTT.

This clone was recorded a few times. The J gene is TRBJ1-1, the V gene TRBV27; no definite D call. The germline V and J ends were trimmed by 3 bases and 5 bases, with 13 bases remaining between them. Germline CDR1 reads MNHEY; CDR2 reads SMNVEV (reference sequence). The CDR3 is 14 residues long. The DNA of the CDR3 is TGTGCCAGCAGTTTCACCATCGGGGAGACTGAAGCTTTCTTT. Amino acid sequence: CASSFTIGETEAFF.

The chain recombines TRBV30 with TRBJ1-3; 8 nucleotides agree with TRBD1. Germline V gene sequence: CDR1 GTSNPN, CDR2 SVGIG (reference sequence). The CDR3 runs to 11 residues. J gave up 8 bases and V 4 bases, and 1 base lay outside the gene matches. In DNA, the CDR3 is TGTGCCTGGAACAGGGGGTACACCATATATTTT. Translating it yields CAWNRGYTIYF.

The CDR3 sequence is CASSWTLNTEAFF. For the CDR3, the DNA is TGTGCCAGCAGCTGGACACTGAACACTGAAGCTTTCTTT. The chain uses TRBV5-5 and TRBJ1-1, with D possibly TRBD1 on 5 matching bases. Germline V CDR1 and CDR2: SGHKS, YYEKEE (reference sequence). V dropped 3 bases and J dropped 0 bases, with 6 bases sitting between them. This CDR3 contains 13 residues.

The chain has TRBV28 and TRBJ2-2; D perhaps matches TRBD2 (6 bases). CDR1 MDHEN and CDR2 SYDVKM come from the germline V gene. The CDR3 is 15 amino acids. The ends were cut back, 6 bases at V and 5 bases at J, with 16 bases in the middle. Here the CDR3 DNA reads TGTGCCAGCAGCCCGCGGTCGGGGAGGACCGGGGAGCTGTTTTTT. This codes for CASSPRSGRTGELFF.